Described below is a single T cell receptor beta chain sequence and its context. Its antigen is unidentified. The data are from a study of blood T cells in healthy people across ages. Notes on the study in general: The diversity estimates, figures obtained from one million T cells, were considered underestimates.

After removal of 5 bases from V and 7 bases from J, the junction contained 11 bases not matched to a gene. The CDR3 is made up of 14 amino acids. Germline V CDR1 and CDR2: SGHNT, YENEEA. For the second PCR, which ran for about 7 to 11 cycles, a sample-barcoded 5' primer and a J-beta primer mix were used. Using its own MiXCR run on the 5' RACE reads, TCRdb lists one record per CDR3 protein. The sample carries about 1.1 million distinct CDR3 sequences, around two fifths recorded once. The receptor comes from a man aged 18 to 29 in good health. The chain carries TRBV11-3 and TRBJ2-7; 7 bases are shared with TRBD1. Sequencing was done on a sample of blood. This CDR3 is CASSTTGLGNEQYF. Written as DNA, the CDR3 is TGTGCCAGCAGCACGACAGGGTTGGGGAATGAGCAGTACTTC.